This T cell receptor beta chain originates from a study of early T cells in non-severe SARS-CoV-2 infection. cDNA molecules, individually, were tagged with unique molecular identifiers. TCRdb fed the 5' RACE reads into MiXCR, producing one record per CDR3 protein. The sample has more than 60,000 distinct CDR3 sequences; 8.5% to 10% are singletons. The CDR3 covers 14 residues. Germline CDR1 reads SGDLS; CDR2 reads YYNGEE. The trim removed 6 bases at V and 2 bases at J, leaving 4 bases unmatched. The sample was whole blood. The chain combines TRBV9 with TRBJ2-1; TRBD2 agrees at 8 bases. This TCR derives from an adult who was a healthcare worker with PCR-confirmed SARS-CoV-2 infection or an uninfected control (not recorded which). CDR3 protein: CASTSGSPYNEQFF. Written as DNA, the CDR3 is TGTGCCAGCACAAGCGGGAGCCCCTACAATGAGCAGTTCTTC.